The next 32 T cell receptor beta chains were all read from a single sample in a study of cytomegalovirus exposure and HLA in healthy donors (dated by TCRdb to 2017 to 2019). Libraries were made using the immunoSEQ multiplex PCR assay. A mixture of 60 forward primers for TCR Vbeta segments and 13 reverse primers for TCR Jbeta segments was used in the multiplex PCR. TCRdb holds this immuneACCESS table with in-frame rearrangements only. Some clones are missing; in checked studies, unresolved V genes explain under half, and the rest has no known cause. The sample records about 180,000 clones, 70% to 85% of which are singletons. The top ten constitute over 1.1% of the sample. Sequenced: PBMCs. All receptors derive from a man younger than 35 in good health and CMV-seronegative.

The J gene is TRBJ1-2, the V gene TRBV7-9, with 7 bases that match TRBD1. With 5 bases clipped from V and 6 bases from J, the junction kept 3 bases outside the gene matches. Germline CDR1 reads SEHNR; CDR2 reads FQNEAQ (reference sequence). The CDR3 loop spans 12 amino acids. The CDR3 DNA sequence: TGTGCCAGCAGCCCCACAGGGGATGGCTACACCTTC. Protein sequence: CASSPTGDGYTF.

The sample holds a few counts of this clone. J is TRBJ1-2 and V is TRBV27; the match to TRBD1 covers 10 bases. J was trimmed by 3 bases and V by 6 bases; bases with no gene match: 4. Germline lookup yields CDR1 MNHEY and CDR2 SMNVEV (reference sequence). The CDR3 contains 14 residues. For the CDR3, the DNA is TGTGCCAGCAGCCGACAGGGGGCTGACTATGGCTACACCTTC. It encodes CASSRQGADYGYTF.

This clone has a single count. The chain links TRBV6-1 to TRBJ1-1; D unresolved. V was trimmed by 3 bases and J by 1 base, leaving 6 bases between them. This CDR3 is built from 13 residues. Germline V gene data show CDR1 as MNHNS and CDR2 as SASEGT. CDR3: CASSEIGNTEAFF. The CDR3 region has the DNA TGTGCCAGCAGTGAGATCGGGAACACTGAAGCTTTCTTT.

This rearrangement joins TRBV7-6 to TRBJ2-7; tentatively, D is TRBD1 (6 bases). CDR1 is SGHVS, CDR2 FNYEAQ, per germline. This CDR3 region has 13 residues. V gave up 3 bases and J gave up 3 bases, with 9 bases separating them. CDR3 coding DNA: TGTGCCAGCAGCTTGTCAGGGGACTACGAGCAGTACTTC. Protein: CASSLSGDYEQYF.

The CDR3 DNA sequence: TGTGCCAGCAGCTTGGGACAGACCTACGAGCAGTACTTC. It translates to CASSLGQTYEQYF. The V call is TRBV11-2, the J call TRBJ2-7; the match to TRBD1 covers 7 bases. Looked up from germline, CDR1 is SGHAT and CDR2 is FQNNGV. V lost 3 bases and J lost 2; bases outside the gene matches: 1. The CDR3 consists of 13 residues.

This clone was picked up one time. V is TRBV4-1 and J is TRBJ2-1; 8 nucleotides line up with TRBD2. The CDR3 runs 15 residues. After removal of 3 bases from V and 9 bases from J, the junction contained 10 bases not matched to a gene. The germline gives CDR1 MGHRA, CDR2 YSYEKL. CDR3 DNA: TGCGCCAGCAGCCATAGGACCGGGAGGGTTACTGAGCAGTTCTTC. Protein product: CASSHRTGRVTEQFF.

The chain has TRBV2 and TRBJ2-7; 7 positions match TRBD1. The CDR3 consists of 17 residues. Germline V lookup: CDR1 SNHLY, CDR2 FYNNEI. With V trimmed by 6 bases and J by 0 bases, 14 bases remained unmatched. The CDR3 sequence: CASRGTMTGRSSYEQYF. The DNA of the CDR3 is TGTGCCAGCAGGGGAACAATGACAGGGCGGAGCTCCTACGAGCAGTACTTC.

This chain connects TRBV6-1 to TRBJ2-2; D possibly corresponds to TRBD1 (6 bases). Per germline, CDR1 MNHNS and CDR2 SASEGT. This CDR3 has 16 residues. V lost 4 bases and J lost 4, with 16 bases in between. The CDR3 is CASSANREIATGELFF. CDR3 sequence (DNA): TGTGCCAGCAGTGCAAACAGGGAAATCGCCACCGGGGAGCTGTTTTTT.

The chain links TRBV30 to TRBJ2-3; no clear D gene. Trimming took off 0 bases at V and 3 bases at J, with 7 bases between the two ends. CDR1 GTSNPN and CDR2 SVGIG come from the germline V gene (reference sequence). The CDR3 consists of 13 residues. In DNA form, the CDR3 reads TGTGCCTGGAGTGTACCGGGTACAGATACGCAGTATTTT. This translates into CAWSVPGTDTQYF. Combining the CDR3 with reference TRBV30 and TRBJ2-3 gives the whole variable domain SQTIHQWPATLVQPVGSPLSLECTVEGTSNPNLYWYRQAAGRGLQLLFYSVGIGQISSEVPQNLSASRPQDRQFILSSKKLLLSDSGFYLCAWSVPGTDTQYFGPGTRLTVL.

This clone was counted a few times. The chain carries TRBV30 and TRBJ2-3; 9 bases are shared with TRBD2. The junction had 5 bases not matched to a gene; V was cut back by 1 base and J by 3 bases. Germline assignment: CDR1 GTSNPN and CDR2 SVGIG (reference sequence). The CDR3 is made up of 15 amino acids. In nucleotides, the CDR3 is TGTGCCTGGAGTGGGGGTCTAGCGGGGACAGATACGCAGTATTTT. Amino acid sequence: CAWSGGLAGTDTQYF.

The genes are TRBV7-2 and TRBJ1-5, with D possibly being TRBD1 (5 bases). There are 15 residues in the CDR3. CDR1 and CDR2 from the germline V gene are SGHTA and FQGNSA. V was shortened by 5 bases and J by 3 bases, with 14 bases between the two germline ends. The CDR3 here is CASSLLPDNNQPQHF. As DNA, the CDR3 is TGTGCCAGCAGCCTACTCCCGGACAACAATCAGCCCCAGCATTTT.

The V and J genes are TRBV27 and TRBJ2-2; D perhaps matches TRBD1 (5 bases). V gave up 6 bases and J gave up 7 bases, with 9 bases separating them. The CDR3 spans 12 residues. Germline CDR1 and CDR2: MNHEY and SMNVEV (reference sequence). The CDR3 sequence is CASRGQGGELFF. DNA of the CDR3: TGTGCCAGCAGGGGGCAGGGCGGGGAGCTGTTTTTT.

This chain uses TRBV23-1 with TRBJ1-1; 8 bases agree with TRBD1. TRBV23-1 is flagged as an ORF with uncertain function. The CDR3 extends over 15 amino acids. V trimming: 4 bases; J trimming: 6 bases; junction bases outside the gene matches: 10. CDR3 sequence (DNA): TGCGCCAGCAGTCTGTCTAACAGGGGGAGGTCTGAAGCTTTCTTT. It yields the protein CASSLSNRGRSEAFF.

This rearrangement joins TRBV5-6 to TRBJ1-4; D gene uncertain. The germline CDR1 and CDR2 sequences are SGHDT and YYEEEE. Trimming removed 4 bases from V and 0 bases from J, with 13 bases in between. The length of the CDR3 is 16 residues. For the CDR3, the DNA is TGTGCCAGCAGCAACAACCCGACACCAACTAATGAAAAACTGTTTTTT. As protein: CASSNNPTPTNEKLFF.

This clone came up a few times. The rearrangement uses TRBV29-1 and TRBJ1-1, with a tentative D call TRBD1 (6 bases). The CDR3 is 12 residues long. Germline values: CDR1 SQVTM, CDR2 ANQGSEA. With 7 bases removed from V and 4 bases from J, the gap between germline ends came to 13 bases. This CDR3 reads CSARQARTEAFF. In DNA, the CDR3 is TGCAGCGCGAGACAGGCGCGCACTGAAGCTTTCTTT.

CDR3 sequence reads: CASSSTPTSEQFF. The CDR3 DNA reads TGTGCCAGCAGCTCTACCCCGACTAGTGAGCAGTTCTTC. The rearrangement joins TRBV7-3 to TRBJ2-1; D might be TRBD2 (6 bases). The V end was cut by 4 bases, the J end by 9 bases, with 13 bases between. Germline lookup yields CDR1 SGHTA and CDR2 FQGTGA. The CDR3 loop spans 13 amino acids.

The rearrangement links TRBV5-6 to TRBJ2-7; tentative D call: TRBD1 (5 bases). CDR1 is SGHDT, CDR2 YYEEEE, per germline. The CDR3 sequence is 14 residues long. The V end was cut by 2 bases, the J end by 1 base, with 10 bases between. The CDR3 DNA reads as TGTGCCAGCAGCTTCCGACAGCAGTCCTACGAGCAGTACTTC. Protein: CASSFRQQSYEQYF.

This CDR3 reads CASHPAGSQETQYF. CDR3 in DNA: TGTGCCAGCCATCCTGCGGGGAGCCAAGAGACCCAGTACTTC. J is TRBJ2-5 and V is TRBV2, with a possible D match to TRBD2 (6 bases). CDR1 is SNHLY, CDR2 FYNNEI, per germline. The CDR3 runs to 14 residues. V lost 8 bases and J lost 1, with 14 bases in between. Supplemented by reference TRBV2 and TRBJ2-5, the full variable domain reads EPEVTQTPSHQVTQMGQEVILRCVPISNHLYFYWYRQILGQKVEFLVSFYNNEISEKSEIFDDQFSVERPDGSNFTLKIRSTKLEDSAMYFCASHPAGSQETQYFGPGTRLLVL.

This rearrangement joins TRBV4-1 to TRBJ2-7; perhaps TRBD2 as D (6 bases). The CDR3 totals 13 residues. Germline lookup yields CDR1 MGHRA and CDR2 YSYEKL. Trimming removed 4 bases from V and 6 bases from J, with 13 bases in between. Here the CDR3 reads CASSPWEAAEQYF. In DNA, the CDR3 is TGCGCCAGCAGCCCTTGGGAGGCAGCCGAGCAGTACTTC.

The CDR3 DNA follows: TGCAGCGTCATAGAGTGGAGCGGTGAAGCTTTCTTT. Translated, it gives CSVIEWSGEAFF. The J gene is TRBJ1-1, the V gene TRBV29-1; no clear D. Trimming cost V 6 bases and J 7 bases, with 15 bases left between them. The CDR3 extends over 12 amino acids. The germline V gene encodes CDR1 SQVTM and CDR2 ANQGSEA.

Remarks on this clone: The junction shows a germline mismatch at one end, possibly a read error. The genes are TRBV2 and TRBJ2-3, with 9 bases that match TRBD2. The CDR3 covers 14 residues. Germline V CDR1 and CDR2: SNHLY, FYNNEI. In DNA, the CDR3 is TGTGCCAGCAGGGAAGCGGGAGGTATATATACGCAGTATTTT. Translating gives CASREAGGIYTQYF.

In nucleotides, the CDR3 is TGTGCCAGGGGGTGGGGGGTGACCAATCAGCCCCAGCATTTT. Protein product: CARGWGVTNQPQHF. The chain joins TRBV6-1 to TRBJ1-5; D may be TRBD1 (5 bases). The V and J ends lost 9 bases and 3 bases respectively, with 15 bases between them. The V gene's germline CDR1 is MNHNS and CDR2 SASEGT. The CDR3 is made up of 14 amino acids.

As regards this clone: Other DNA sequences in this specimen translate into the identical CDR3. V gene TRBV9 combines with J gene TRBJ2-2; 7 bases map to TRBD2. The CDR3 runs to 16 residues. Germline CDR1 reads SGDLS; CDR2 reads YYNGEE. The V and J ends lost 0 bases and 1 base, in that order; junction bases with no gene match: 3. CDR3 nucleotide sequence: TGTGCCAGCAGCGTAGTCTCTAGCGGGAACACCGGGGAGCTGTTTTTT. Its protein product is CASSVVSSGNTGELFF.

The chain employs TRBV7-8 and TRBJ2-3, with a weak D call TRBD2 (6 bases). This CDR3 contains 15 residues. Trimming left V 5 bases short and J 4 bases short, with 16 bases between. Per the germline V gene, CDR1 is SGHVS and CDR2 is FQNEAQ. CDR3 region: CASSRGLSTADTQYF. CDR3 nucleotides: TGTGCCAGCAGCCGAGGACTATCAACAGCAGATACGCAGTATTTT.

The genes are TRBV2 and TRBJ2-5; 7 nucleotides match TRBD1. The J call may be faulty, since TRBJ2-7 better matches the DNA end. The CDR3 spans 13 residues. Germline values: CDR1 SNHLY, CDR2 FYNNEI. The CDR3 here is CASNRQGVYEQYF. The CDR3 DNA reads as TGTGCCAGCAATCGCCAGGGGGTTTACGAGCAGTACTTC.

CDR3 amino acids: CASSPLASHEQFF. The DNA for the CDR3 is TGTGCCAGCAGTCCCCTAGCTAGCCACGAGCAGTTCTTC. V gene TRBV4-2 combines with J gene TRBJ2-1; tentative D call: TRBD2 (5 bases). V dropped 6 bases and J dropped 10 bases, with 16 bases sitting between them. Germline V gives CDR1 LGHNA, CDR2 YNFKEQ. The CDR3 has 13 amino acids.

The CDR3 here is CASSSFDSITYEQYF. In DNA, the CDR3 is TGTGCCAGCAGCTCCTTCGACAGCATCACCTACGAGCAGTACTTC. V gene TRBV11-3 combines with J gene TRBJ2-7, with TRBD1 as a possible D gene (5 bases). V lost 4 bases to trimming and J lost 2 bases, with 15 bases between them. In germline, CDR1 is SGHNT, CDR2 YENEEA. The length of the CDR3 is 15 residues.

The V and J genes are TRBV6-4 and TRBJ2-5, with 10 bases that match TRBD2. The ends lost 2 bases at V and 3 bases at J; junction bases unmatched: 3. Germline assignment: CDR1 MRHNA and CDR2 SNTAGT. The CDR3 has 15 amino acids. CDR3 in DNA: TGTGCCAGCAGTGACGAAACTAGCGGGGAAGAGACCCAGTACTTC. Translating it yields CASSDETSGEETQYF.

V usage is TRBV6-6 and J usage is TRBJ2-3, with D possibly matching TRBD1 (6 bases). The CDR3 totals 16 residues. Trimming cost V 3 bases and J 1 base, with 14 bases left between them. Germline V gene sequence: CDR1 MNHNY, CDR2 SVGAGI (reference sequence). The CDR3 is CASSYGQLGRTDTQYF. The DNA for the CDR3 is TGTGCCAGCAGTTATGGACAGTTAGGTCGCACAGATACGCAGTATTTT.

V gene TRBV25-1 combines with J gene TRBJ1-2; weak D call: TRBD1 (6 bases). V lost 4 bases to trimming and J lost 6 bases, with 12 bases between them. From germline, CDR1 is MGHDK and CDR2 SYGVNS. The CDR3 length is 13 residues. CDR3 sequence (DNA): TGTGCCAGCAGTGTTTACAGGGTACATGGCTACACCTTC. The encoded protein is CASSVYRVHGYTF.

This clone appeared a few times. V and J are TRBV5-4 and TRBJ2-7; TRBD1 agrees at 7 bases. Per germline, CDR1 SGHNT and CDR2 YYREEE (reference sequence). The CDR3 is made up of 16 amino acids. Trimming removed 4 bases from V and 4 bases from J; junction bases left unmatched: 14. This CDR3 reads CASSSGQATSGYEQYF. The CDR3 DNA reads as TGTGCCAGCAGCAGTGGACAGGCAACTTCTGGGTACGAGCAGTACTTC.

The DNA of the CDR3 is TGTGCCAGCAGCTTAGGTCCGGACAGGGGTAATGAGCAGTTCTTC. Translating it yields CASSLGPDRGNEQFF. The chain joins TRBV7-8 to TRBJ2-1, with 9 bases lining up with TRBD1. This CDR3 spans 15 amino acids. After removal of 1 base from V and 7 bases from J, the junction contained 5 bases not matched to a gene. Germline CDR1 SGHVS, CDR2 FQNEAQ.